The 22 T cell receptor beta chains reported below all come from one sample, sequenced in a study of vaccination effects on CD4 cells after COVID-19. Their cognate antigens are unknown. Repertoires were generated with immunoSEQ multiplex PCR, while TCRdb's copy carries only in-frame clones and drops some. The data contain tens of thousands of clones, over 55% of them singletons. Antigen-specific CD4+ T cells expanded by the ViraFEST assay with viral peptide pools were then sequenced. Subsequent to a culture period of less than twelve days, CD4+ T cells were isolated. Nucleocapsid antibody tests were negative, and the vaccine recipients had no prior SARS-CoV-2 infection. This specimen consisted of CD4+ T cells from PBMCs cultured with HCoV-OC43 spike peptides, obtained before COVID-19 vaccination. This sample's subset: HCoV-OC43 spike overlapping peptide pool stimulation. These receptors were obtained from a human donor who received a COVID-19 vaccine.

The chain employs TRBV4-1 and TRBJ1-4; D unclear. Between the trimmed V and J ends, which lost 0 bases and 5 bases, there was a span of 13 bases. The CDR3 is 16 residues long. In germline, CDR1 is MGHRA, CDR2 YSYEKL. CDR3 DNA: TGCGCCAGCAGCCAAGATGGGGAGACCTGGAATGAAAAACTGTTTTTT. Residues: CASSQDGETWNEKLFF.

J is TRBJ1-1 and V is TRBV10-1; possible D gene TRBD1, 5 bases. Germline V lookup: CDR1 WNHNN, CDR2 SYGVQD (reference sequence). With 3 bases removed from V and 1 base from J, the gap between germline ends came to 12 bases. The CDR3 consists of 15 residues. The CDR3 DNA is TGCGCCAGCAGTGATAAAGGACACGGGAACACTGAAGCTTTCTTT. Amino acid sequence: CASSDKGHGNTEAFF.

This chain's CDR3 is CASSRANRALYGYTF. CDR3 in DNA: TGTGCCAGCTCACGGGCGAACAGGGCCCTCTATGGCTACACCTTC. The rearrangement joins TRBV18 to TRBJ1-2; D perhaps matches TRBD1 (6 bases). Trimming took off 4 bases at V and 4 bases at J, with 16 bases between the two ends. Germline V gene data show CDR1 as KGHSH and CDR2 as LQKENI. The CDR3 loop spans 15 amino acids.

The chain combines TRBV2 with TRBJ1-1; D unclear. V shed 3 bases and J shed 6 bases, with 8 bases lying between them. Germline V gene data show CDR1 as SNHLY and CDR2 as FYNNEI. The CDR3 extends over 12 amino acids. The CDR3 DNA reads TGTGCCAGCAGTGAGAGTCTCGCTGAAGCTTTCTTT. The encoded protein is CASSESLAEAFF.

The chain employs TRBV27 and TRBJ1-2; TRBD1 aligns across 8 bases. The CDR3 runs 12 residues. CDR1 MNHEY and CDR2 SMNVEV come from the germline V gene (reference sequence). Germline trimming cut 7 bases from V and 6 bases from J; bases unmatched to any gene: 4. For the CDR3, the DNA is TGTGCCAGCAACCGGACAGGGAATGGCTACACCTTC. Protein sequence: CASNRTGNGYTF.

The chain combines TRBV29-1 with TRBJ2-1, with 7 bases lining up with TRBD1. Germline CDR1 is SQVTM and CDR2 is ANQGSEA. This CDR3 contains 14 residues. J lost 2 bases, V lost 4 bases, and 5 bases had no gene match. CDR3 in amino acids: CSVGQGFTYNEQFF. CDR3 DNA sequence: TGCAGCGTTGGACAGGGATTCACCTACAATGAGCAGTTCTTC.

V usage is TRBV7-7 and J usage is TRBJ2-1, with no clear D. The V end was cut by 1 base, the J end by 0 bases, with 7 bases between. This CDR3 comprises 15 residues. Germline lookup yields CDR1 SSHAT and CDR2 FNYEAQ (reference sequence). Written as DNA, the CDR3 is TGTGCCAGCAGCTTAGACCGGGCCTCCTACAATGAGCAGTTCTTC. It is translated as CASSLDRASYNEQFF.

The V call is TRBV12-3 or TRBV12-4, the J call TRBJ2-5; D uncertain. This CDR3 is built from 13 residues. V shed 4 bases and J shed 4 bases, with 10 bases lying between them. The CDR3 DNA follows: TGTGCCAGCAGTTCGAATAGTGTAGAGACCCAGTACTTC. As protein: CASSSNSVETQYF.

V gene TRBV6-4 combines with J gene TRBJ1-1; maybe TRBD1 (6 bases). Germline V gives CDR1 MRHNA, CDR2 SNTAGT. The CDR3 is 14 residues long. Trimming left V 5 bases short and J 3 bases short, with 13 bases between. CDR3 amino acids: CASSRDNRDTEAFF. CDR3 in DNA: TGTGCCAGCAGTCGTGATAACAGGGACACTGAAGCTTTCTTT.

The rearrangement uses TRBV6-6 and TRBJ2-7; 10 bases are shared with TRBD2. The germline V gene encodes CDR1 MNHNY and CDR2 SVGAGI (reference sequence). The CDR3 has 15 amino acids. The V and J ends lost 6 bases and 3 bases, in that order; junction bases with no gene match: 8. CDR3 sequence reads: CASRSTQRGGYEQYF. The CDR3 DNA reads TGTGCCAGCAGGAGCACCCAGCGGGGGGGCTACGAGCAGTACTTC.

J is TRBJ2-7 and V is TRBV2, with D unresolved. The V gene's germline CDR1 is SNHLY and CDR2 FYNNEI. The V end was cut by 3 bases, the J end by 3 bases, with 0 bases between. The CDR3 contains 10 residues. The CDR3 region is CASSDYEQYF. As DNA, the CDR3 is TGTGCCAGCAGTGACTACGAGCAGTACTTC.

This rearrangement joins TRBV5-1 to TRBJ2-3; D is possibly TRBD2 (5 bases). This CDR3 spans 14 amino acids. V dropped 1 base and J dropped 4 bases, with 10 bases sitting between them. From germline, CDR1 is SGHRS and CDR2 YFSETQ. CDR3 DNA sequence: TGCGCCAGCAGCTTGAAAGCGGAGGCAGATACGCAGTATTTT. This encodes CASSLKAEADTQYF. Together with reference TRBV5-1 and TRBJ2-3, the CDR3 gives the full variable domain: KAGVTQTPRYLIKTRGQQVTLSCSPISGHRSVSWYQQTPGQGLQFLFEYFSETQRNKGNFPGRFSGRQFSNSRSEMNVSTLELGDSALYLCASSLKAEADTQYFGPGTRLTVL.

The chain is built from TRBV5-1 and TRBJ1-3; TRBD1 matches 8 bases. Germline V gives CDR1 SGHRS, CDR2 YFSETQ. J lost 8 bases, V lost 6 bases, and 7 bases had no gene match. There are 13 residues in the CDR3. This chain's CDR3 is CASKKDRADTIYF. CDR3 DNA: TGCGCCAGCAAAAAGGACAGGGCGGACACCATATATTTT.

This clone was seen more than once but under ten times. This chain joins TRBV19 and TRBJ2-3, with D perhaps matching TRBD2 (7 bases). This CDR3 has 15 residues. CDR1 and CDR2 (germline): LNHDA, SQIVND (reference sequence). Trimming removed 8 bases from V and 7 bases from J, with 22 bases in between. For the CDR3, the DNA is TGTGCCAGTGACCAAGGGGGGGGGCTGACTCATACGCAGTATTTT. Protein sequence: CASDQGGGLTHTQYF. Filled out from reference TRBV19 and TRBJ2-3, the complete variable domain reads DGGITQSPKYLFRKEGQNVTLSCEQNLNHDAMYWYRQDPGQGLRLIYYSQIVNDFQKGDIAEGYSVSREKKESFPLTVTSAQKNPTAFYLCASDQGGGLTHTQYFGPGTRLTVL.

This chain connects TRBV11-2 to TRBJ1-3; the D gene is possibly TRBD1 (5 bases). V lost 0 bases to trimming and J lost 0 bases, with 9 bases between them. CDR3 length equals 16 residues. CDR1 is SGHAT and CDR2 is FQNNGV in the germline V gene. The CDR3 sequence is CASSLDRGNSGNTIYF. CDR3 DNA sequence: TGTGCCAGCAGCTTAGATCGGGGGAACTCTGGAAACACCATATATTTT.

The chain couples TRBV20-1 to TRBJ2-3; D ambiguous. In germline, CDR1 is DFQATT, CDR2 SNEGSKA (reference sequence). This CDR3 spans 12 amino acids. V dropped 3 bases and J dropped 1 base, with 5 bases sitting between them. CDR3: CSASRGTDTQYF. The CDR3 coding sequence is TGCAGTGCTAGTCGAGGCACAGATACGCAGTATTTT.

This clone counts as medium-sized. This chain joins TRBV10-3 and TRBJ1-1, with 7 positions matching TRBD1. Germline values: CDR1 ENHRY, CDR2 SYGVKD. The CDR3 has 15 residues. The trim removed 3 bases at V and 2 bases at J, leaving 6 bases unmatched. For the CDR3, the DNA is TGTGCCATCAGTGATTCCGGGACAGTAAACACTGAAGCTTTCTTT. Translating gives CAISDSGTVNTEAFF.

V is TRBV3-1 (or the pseudogene TRBV3-2) and J is TRBJ2-2, with D possibly TRBD1 on 5 matching bases. Germline CDR1 reads LGHDT; CDR2 reads YNNKEL (reference sequence). V lost 2 bases to trimming and J lost 7 bases, with 11 bases between them. This CDR3 comprises 14 residues. The DNA of the CDR3 is TGTGCCAGCAGCCAATACGACAGCAACGGGGAGCTGTTTTTT. It is translated as CASSQYDSNGELFF.

The chain carries TRBV3-1 (or the pseudogene TRBV3-2) and TRBJ1-1; a possible D gene is TRBD1 (5 bases). Trimming pared 4 bases from V and 1 base from J, leaving 10 bases between. CDR1 is LGHDT and CDR2 is YNNKEL in the germline V gene (reference sequence). The CDR3 has 14 residues. In nucleotides, the CDR3 is TGTGCCAGCAGCCCCGGGACGGAGAACACTGAAGCTTTCTTT. This sequence encodes CASSPGTENTEAFF.

This sequence joins TRBV12-3 or TRBV12-4 and TRBJ2-2; D remains unclear. The CDR3 runs 13 residues. Trimming cost V 5 bases and J 4 bases, with 8 bases left between them. CDR3 sequence (DNA): TGTGCCAGCAGTGGCCGGCCCACCGGGGAGCTGTTTTTT. Protein sequence: CASSGRPTGELFF.

This chain links TRBV5-1 with TRBJ1-2; 7 bases line up with TRBD1. The germline CDR1 and CDR2 sequences are SGHRS and YFSETQ. V lost 0 bases to trimming and J lost 8 bases; unmatched junction nucleotides: 10. The CDR3 has 15 residues. CDR3 in DNA: TGCGCCAGCAGCTTGGCCAGGGAGGGGGCCGGGGGCTACACCTTC. Encoded protein: CASSLAREGAGGYTF. The variable domain in full, with the rest retrieved from reference TRBV5-1 and TRBJ1-2, is KAGVTQTPRYLIKTRGQQVTLSCSPISGHRSVSWYQQTPGQGLQFLFEYFSETQRNKGNFPGRFSGRQFSNSRSEMNVSTLELGDSALYLCASSLAREGAGGYTFGSGTRLTVV.

The chain combines TRBV6-2 or TRBV6-3 with TRBJ2-3, with D maybe TRBD2 (6 bases). The germline V gene has CDR1 MNHEY and CDR2 SVGEGT. This CDR3 has 17 amino acids. Trimming cost V 2 bases and J 2 bases, with 17 bases left between them. The CDR3 spells CASSYTTRRGSTDTQYF. The CDR3 nucleotides are TGTGCCAGCAGTTACACCACTCGGCGGGGCTCCACAGATACGCAGTATTTT.